These 14 T cell receptor beta chains share one sample of origin, sequenced in a study of T cells in Graves' hyperthyroidism and ophthalmopathy. Researchers amplified the TCR beta CDR3 regions from RNA transcripts. With the HTBI primer set, the TCR CDR3 went through a first round of RT-PCR. TCRdb reprocessed the multiplex PCR reads with MiXCR, giving one entry per CDR3 protein. The data contain hundreds of thousands of distinct CDR3 sequences, about 14% of them singletons. The sequenced material came from blood. These receptors all stem from a woman under 30 with Graves' hyperthyroidism.

With respect to this clonotype: Given a much more abundant clone one base away, this may be a read error. Because it lacks the conserved phenylalanine or tryptophan at the end, this CDR3 is likely a read error. The chain recombines TRBV11-2 with TRBJ2-7; D gene ambiguous. V shed 1 base and J shed 3 bases, with 10 bases lying between them. The V gene's germline CDR1 is SGHAT and CDR2 FQNNGV. The CDR3 runs 14 residues. The CDR3 loop reads CASSLAGSFYEQYL. CDR3 in DNA: TGTGCCAGCAGCTTAGCGGGCAGCTTCTACGAGCAGTACTTA.

This clonotype was picked up many times. The CDR3 protein is CASNRLTGSTYGYTF. The CDR3 DNA reads as TGTGCCAGCAACCGGTTGACAGGGAGTACCTATGGCTACACCTTC. The chain is built from TRBV2 and TRBJ1-2; TRBD1 agrees at 7 bases. Germline CDR1 and CDR2: SNHLY and FYNNEI. The trim removed 7 bases at V and 4 bases at J, leaving 12 bases unmatched. The CDR3 runs 15 residues.

This chain links TRBV30 with TRBJ2-1; a weak D match, TRBD2 (5 bases). Trimming left V 8 bases short and J 8 bases short, with 16 bases between. Germline V gives CDR1 GTSNPN, CDR2 SVGIG (reference sequence). The CDR3 is 12 amino acids. CDR3 sequence: CARGWGKDEQFF. In nucleotides, the CDR3 is TGTGCCAGAGGGTGGGGTAAGGATGAGCAGTTCTTC.

The V gene is TRBV9, the J gene TRBJ2-7; 7 bases line up with TRBD1. In germline, CDR1 is SGDLS, CDR2 YYNGEE. The CDR3 has 15 amino acids. V lost 4 bases and J lost 1; bases outside the gene matches: 8. CDR3 sequence: CASSPEPGQSYEQYF. CDR3 in DNA: TGTGCCAGCAGCCCGGAGCCGGGACAGTCCTACGAGCAGTACTTC.

This clonotype has ten or more counts. The chain links TRBV12-3 or TRBV12-4 to TRBJ1-2; the D gene is possibly TRBD1 (5 bases). The V end was cut by 3 bases, the J end by 2 bases, with 13 bases between. This CDR3 spans 15 amino acids. CDR3 in DNA: TGTGCCAGCAGTTTCTGGGGCCAACCAAACTATGGCTACACCTTC. Its translation: CASSFWGQPNYGYTF.

The chain combines TRBV6-1 with TRBJ2-6; D remains ambiguous. Germline V gene data show CDR1 as MNHNS and CDR2 as SASEGT. There are 13 residues in the CDR3. The V end lost 10 bases, the J end lost 7 bases, and 14 bases lay between the germline ends. CDR3 loop: CAIGLLGANVLTF. The CDR3 DNA sequence: TGTGCCATTGGGTTGTTAGGCGCCAACGTCCTGACTTTC.

There are many counts of this clonotype. The rearrangement links TRBV2 to TRBJ1-2; D remains ambiguous. Deletions cut 7 bases from V and 3 bases from J, with 21 bases between. The length of the CDR3 is 16 residues. CDR1 SNHLY and CDR2 FYNNEI come from the germline V gene. CDR3 residues: CASKADTTTLYYGYTF. The CDR3 DNA sequence: TGTGCCAGCAAAGCCGACACCACGACTCTTTACTATGGCTACACCTTC.

This clonotype has a count of ten or more. The chain couples TRBV2 to TRBJ1-1; weak D call: TRBD1 (5 bases). Germline CDR1 reads SNHLY; CDR2 reads FYNNEI. This CDR3 comprises 10 residues. Between the trimmed V and J ends, which lost 9 bases and 7 bases, there was a span of 9 bases. The CDR3 protein is CASRQSEAFF. For the CDR3, the DNA is TGTGCCAGTAGACAGAGTGAAGCTTTCTTT.

This clonotype showed up many times. The rearrangement joins TRBV12-3 or TRBV12-4 to TRBJ2-5, with 9 bases matching TRBD2. V lost 3 bases to trimming and J lost 5 bases; unmatched junction nucleotides: 25. The CDR3 is 21 residues long. The CDR3 DNA reads TGTGCCAGCAGTTTTAGGAGCACGGCTAGCGGGAATTCAGGGTCTTGGGAGACCCAGTACTTC. Protein sequence: CASSFRSTASGNSGSWETQYF.

This clonotype has a count of ten or more. The chain carries TRBV13 and TRBJ1-1; TRBD1 is a possible D gene (6 bases). This CDR3 region has 13 residues. CDR1 PRHDT and CDR2 FYEKMQ come from the germline V gene (reference sequence). Trimming left V 8 bases short and J 3 bases short, with 13 bases between. CDR3 nucleotides: TGTGCCAGCGCGCGGACAGTAGACACTGAAGCTTTCTTT. Residues: CASARTVDTEAFF.

In its sample, this clonotype was seen a few times. This rearrangement joins TRBV7-2 to TRBJ2-7; D might be TRBD1 (6 bases). Germline CDR1 is SGHTA and CDR2 is FQGNSA. This CDR3 has 15 amino acids. V was cut by 5 bases and J by 4 bases, with 18 bases left in between. This CDR3 reads CASSPSQGLVYEQYF. For the CDR3, the DNA is TGTGCCAGCAGCCCCTCCCAGGGGCTCGTGTACGAGCAGTACTTC.

This clonotype was detected only a few times. V and J are TRBV6-2 or TRBV6-3 and TRBJ1-2; 9 bases align to TRBD1. Germline V gene sequence: CDR1 MNHEY, CDR2 SVGEGT. CDR3 length equals 15 residues. Trimming cost V 6 bases and J 8 bases; bases outside gene matches: 13. This CDR3 reads CASSLDRGGLSGYTF. The CDR3 nucleotides read TGTGCCAGCAGCCTCGACAGGGGGGGGCTATCGGGCTACACCTTC.

This clonotype was seen only a few times. The chain combines TRBV14 with TRBJ2-7; D remains unclear. CDR3 size: 13 residues. In germline, CDR1 is SGHDN, CDR2 FVKESK. V was clipped by 8 bases and J by 0 bases, with 11 bases between them. Here the CDR3 DNA reads TGTGCCAGCCAAGACGGATACTCCTACGAGCAGTACTTC. The encoded protein is CASQDGYSYEQYF.

This clonotype was recorded a few times. This chain joins TRBV2 and TRBJ1-5; D is undetermined. The CDR3 consists of 11 residues. Deletions cut 3 bases from V and 15 bases from J, with 12 bases between. The germline CDR1 and CDR2 sequences are SNHLY and FYNNEI. CDR3: CASSEFALMHF. Here the CDR3 DNA reads TGTGCCAGCAGTGAGTTTGCCTTGATGCATTTT.